These 7 T cell receptor beta chains originate from one sample sequenced in a study of T cells expressing NK-cell markers. For each CDR3 protein, TCRdb gives one entry from its re-call of the 5' RACE reads, without DNA. The sample has more than 400,000 distinct CDR3 sequences, and its top ten clones hold about 7.3%. Material for sequencing was blood T cells: a sorted CD56 or NKG2C T cell subset, CD4+ or CD8+ T cells, or bulk PBMC T cells (not recorded which). These receptors all stem from a woman aged 18 to 75 in good health.

V usage is TRBV20-1 and J usage is TRBJ2-3; without DNA, the TCRdb call of TRBD2 cannot be checked. CDR3 length: 17 residues. Germline lookup yields CDR1 DFQATT and CDR2 SNEGSKA (reference sequence). The CDR3 loop is CSAREGYASGLTDTQYF.

The gene calls are TRBV5-1 and TRBJ1-2; the D gene TCRdb calls, TRBD1, cannot be checked with no DNA. Germline CDR1 and CDR2: SGHRS and YFSETQ. The CDR3 loop spans 12 amino acids. CDR3 amino acids: CASSPTAYGYTF.

The chain joins TRBV28 to TRBJ2-7; TCRdb reports TRBD1, a call that lacks DNA to check it against. The CDR3 loop spans 16 amino acids. Germline V CDR1 and CDR2: MDHEN, SYDVKM. The CDR3 spells CASRLYPATEKGEQYF.

The rearrangement links TRBV6-1 to TRBJ1-1. The CDR3 length is 13 residues. Germline assignment: CDR1 MNHNS and CDR2 SASEGT. CDR3 sequence reads: CASSGLRNTEAFF.

This rearrangement joins TRBV20-1 to TRBJ2-2; TCRdb indicates TRBD1, and absent DNA this call remains unverified. In germline, CDR1 is DFQATT, CDR2 SNEGSKA (reference sequence). CDR3 length equals 15 residues. The CDR3 spells CSATTGTGEYGELFF.

CDR3 region: CASSFLAGPGDEQFF. The chain recombines TRBV28 with TRBJ2-1; there is no DNA to check the TCRdb D call of TRBD2. In germline, CDR1 is MDHEN, CDR2 SYDVKM. The CDR3 has 15 residues.

The gene calls are TRBV7-3 and TRBJ1-6; as DNA is missing, the TRBD1 call by TCRdb cannot be tested. This CDR3 spans 15 amino acids. Looked up from germline, CDR1 is SGHTA and CDR2 is FQGTGA. The CDR3 is CASSQSTGGGSPLHF.